This TCR beta chain originates from a study of chemoradiotherapy in HPV16-positive cancers. Regarding the study as a whole: Non-HPV-specific T cells did not expand in tumors during treatment, whereas candidate HPV-specific clones and E7-related motifs did. Better recurrence-free survival went with HPV-responsive T-cell expansion in HPV16-positive patients.

On this clone: Its specificity is not known.

Sequencing used immunoSEQ multiplex PCR; TCRdb keeps in-frame clones, though not all of them. The data show some 22,000 clones, more than 85% seen once. Trimming left V 0 bases short and J 3 bases short, with 9 bases between. The CDR3 contains 14 residues. Germline V gene sequence: CDR1 LGHNA, CDR2 YSLEER. This TCR derives from a human donor with HPV-associated anogenital cancer. J is TRBJ2-7 and V is TRBV4-3; D is unresolved. Here the sequenced sample was blood, taken from a patient who underwent chemoradiotherapy. Written as DNA, the CDR3 is TGCGCCAGCAGCCAAGATCGGAACAACTACGAGCAGTACTTC. Translated, it gives CASSQDRNNYEQYF.